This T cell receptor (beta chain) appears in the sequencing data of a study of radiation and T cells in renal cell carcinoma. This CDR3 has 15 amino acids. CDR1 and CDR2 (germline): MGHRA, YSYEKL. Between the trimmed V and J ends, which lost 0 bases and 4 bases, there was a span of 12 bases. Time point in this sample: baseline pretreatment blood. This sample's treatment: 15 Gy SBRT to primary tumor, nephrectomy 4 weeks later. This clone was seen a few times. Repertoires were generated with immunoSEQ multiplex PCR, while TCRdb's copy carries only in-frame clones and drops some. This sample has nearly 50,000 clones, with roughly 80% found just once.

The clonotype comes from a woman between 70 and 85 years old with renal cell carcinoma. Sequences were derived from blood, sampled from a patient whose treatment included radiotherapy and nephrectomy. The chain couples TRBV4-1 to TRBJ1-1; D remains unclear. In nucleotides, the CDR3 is TGCGCCAGCAGCCAAGATATACAGCCGCCCACTGAAGCTTTCTTT. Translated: CASSQDIQPPTEAFF.